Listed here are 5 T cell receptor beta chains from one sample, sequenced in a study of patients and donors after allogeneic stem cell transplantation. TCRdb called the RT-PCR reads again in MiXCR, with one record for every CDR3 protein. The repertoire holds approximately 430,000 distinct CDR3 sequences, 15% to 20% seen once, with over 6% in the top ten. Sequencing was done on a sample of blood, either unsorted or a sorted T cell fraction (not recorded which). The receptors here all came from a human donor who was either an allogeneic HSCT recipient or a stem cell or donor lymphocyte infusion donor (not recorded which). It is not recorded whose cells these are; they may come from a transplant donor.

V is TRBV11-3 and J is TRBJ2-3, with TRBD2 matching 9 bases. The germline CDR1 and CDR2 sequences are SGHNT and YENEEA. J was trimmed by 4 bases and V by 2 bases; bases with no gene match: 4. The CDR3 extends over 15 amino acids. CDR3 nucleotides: TGTGCCAGCAGCTTATTTAGCGGGAGTTCAGATACGCAGTATTTT. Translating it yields CASSLFSGSSDTQYF.

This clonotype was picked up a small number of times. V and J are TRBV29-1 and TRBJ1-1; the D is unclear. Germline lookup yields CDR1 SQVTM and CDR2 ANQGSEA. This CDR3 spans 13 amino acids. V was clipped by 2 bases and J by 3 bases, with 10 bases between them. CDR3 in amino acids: CSVELAKDTEAFF. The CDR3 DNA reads TGCAGCGTTGAACTAGCTAAGGACACTGAAGCTTTCTTT.

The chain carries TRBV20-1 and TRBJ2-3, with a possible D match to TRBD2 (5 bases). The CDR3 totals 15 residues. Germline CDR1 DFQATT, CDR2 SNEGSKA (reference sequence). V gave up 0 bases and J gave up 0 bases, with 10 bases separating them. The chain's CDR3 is CSARDLRGSTDTQYF. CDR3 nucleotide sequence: TGCAGTGCTAGAGATTTACGAGGGAGCACAGATACGCAGTATTTT.

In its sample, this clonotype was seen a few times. CDR3: CASSLYDLNTEAFF. The CDR3, as DNA: TGTGCCAGCAGCTTATACGATTTGAACACTGAAGCTTTCTTT. The V gene is TRBV7-8, the J gene TRBJ1-1; D is uncertain. Trimming took off 2 bases at V and 0 bases at J, with 7 bases between the two ends. The germline gives CDR1 SGHVS, CDR2 FQNEAQ. CDR3 length equals 14 residues.

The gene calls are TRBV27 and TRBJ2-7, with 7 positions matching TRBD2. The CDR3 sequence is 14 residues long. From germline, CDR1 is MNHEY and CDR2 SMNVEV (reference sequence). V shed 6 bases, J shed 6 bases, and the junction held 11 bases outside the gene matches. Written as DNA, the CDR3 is TGTGCCAGCAGCCTGAGCGGGATTGGGGTCGAGCAGTACTTC. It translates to CASSLSGIGVEQYF.